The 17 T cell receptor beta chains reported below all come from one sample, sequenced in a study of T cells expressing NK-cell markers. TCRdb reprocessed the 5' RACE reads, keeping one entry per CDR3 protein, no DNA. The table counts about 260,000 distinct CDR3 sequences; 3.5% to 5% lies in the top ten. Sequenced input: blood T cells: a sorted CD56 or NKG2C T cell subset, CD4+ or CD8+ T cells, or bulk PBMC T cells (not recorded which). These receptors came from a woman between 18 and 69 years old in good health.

The CDR3 reads CASSFTGGNAGELFF. V gene TRBV7-9 combines with J gene TRBJ2-2; TCRdb's D gene call, TRBD1, goes unchecked for lack of DNA. Germline V gene lookup returns CDR1 SEHNR and CDR2 FQNEAQ (reference sequence). This CDR3 comprises 15 residues.

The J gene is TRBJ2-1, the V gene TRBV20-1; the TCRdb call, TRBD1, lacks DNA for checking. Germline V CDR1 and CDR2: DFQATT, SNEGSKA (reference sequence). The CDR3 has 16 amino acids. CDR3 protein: CSASPWDRGTYNEQFF.

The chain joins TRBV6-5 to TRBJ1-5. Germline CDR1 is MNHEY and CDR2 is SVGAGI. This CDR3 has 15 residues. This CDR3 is CASSYTQYSNQPQHF.

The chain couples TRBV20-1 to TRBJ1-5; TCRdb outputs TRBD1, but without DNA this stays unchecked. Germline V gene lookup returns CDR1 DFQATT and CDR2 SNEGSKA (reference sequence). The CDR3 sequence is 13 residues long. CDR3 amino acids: CSAIPGQGLPQHF.

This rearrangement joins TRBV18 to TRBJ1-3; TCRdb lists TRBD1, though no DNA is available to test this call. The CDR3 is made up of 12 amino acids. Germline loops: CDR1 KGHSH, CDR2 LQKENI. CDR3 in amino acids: CASAQQGDTIYF.

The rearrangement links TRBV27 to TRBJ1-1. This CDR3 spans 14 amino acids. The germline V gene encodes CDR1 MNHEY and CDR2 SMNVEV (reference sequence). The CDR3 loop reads CASSFGKEGTEAFF.

CDR3 loop: CSARNPAGGDSYEQYF. This chain links TRBV20-1 with TRBJ2-7; the TRBD2 assignment by TCRdb is unverifiable without DNA. Looked up from germline, CDR1 is DFQATT and CDR2 is SNEGSKA (reference sequence). The CDR3 is 16 residues long.

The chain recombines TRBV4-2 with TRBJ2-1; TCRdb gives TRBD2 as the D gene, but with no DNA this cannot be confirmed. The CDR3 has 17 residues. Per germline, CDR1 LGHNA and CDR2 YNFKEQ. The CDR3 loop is CASSQETGTSGYNEQFF.

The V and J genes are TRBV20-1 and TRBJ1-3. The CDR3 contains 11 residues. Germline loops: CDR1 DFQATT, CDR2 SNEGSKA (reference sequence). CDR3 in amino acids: CSADGVNTIYF.

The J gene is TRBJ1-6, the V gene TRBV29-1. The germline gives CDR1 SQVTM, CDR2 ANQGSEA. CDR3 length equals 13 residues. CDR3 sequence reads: CSAGDQRDSPLHF.

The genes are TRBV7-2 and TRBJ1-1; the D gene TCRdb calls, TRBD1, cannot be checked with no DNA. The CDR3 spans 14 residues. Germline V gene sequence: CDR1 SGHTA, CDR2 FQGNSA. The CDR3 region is CASSRQGPYTEAFF.

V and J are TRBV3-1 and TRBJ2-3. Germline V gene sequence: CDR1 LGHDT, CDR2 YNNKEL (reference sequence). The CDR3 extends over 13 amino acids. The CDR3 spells CASSQVWADTQYF.

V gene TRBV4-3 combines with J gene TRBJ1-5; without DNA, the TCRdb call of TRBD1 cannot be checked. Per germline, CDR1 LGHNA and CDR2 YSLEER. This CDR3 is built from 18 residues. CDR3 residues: CASSQVVPETGVTEPQHF.

The CDR3 sequence is CASSLDHPSMNTEAFF. The chain couples TRBV7-2 to TRBJ1-1. Germline CDR1 and CDR2: SGHTA and FQGNSA. This CDR3 is built from 16 residues. The complete variable domain, with remaining parts taken from reference TRBV7-2 and TRBJ1-1, reads GAGVSQSPSNKVTEKGKDVELRCDPISGHTALYWYRQSLGQGLEFLIYFQGNSAPDKSGLPSDRFSAERTGGSVSTLTIQRTQQEDSAVYLCASSLDHPSMNTEAFFGQGTRLTVV.

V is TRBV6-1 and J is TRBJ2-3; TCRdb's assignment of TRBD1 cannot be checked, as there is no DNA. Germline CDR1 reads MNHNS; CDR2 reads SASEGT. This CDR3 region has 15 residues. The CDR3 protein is CASIIAGRGTDTQYF.

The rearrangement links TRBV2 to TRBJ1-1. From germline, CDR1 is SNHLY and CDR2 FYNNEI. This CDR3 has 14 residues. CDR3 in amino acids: CASIRGGRGTEAFF.

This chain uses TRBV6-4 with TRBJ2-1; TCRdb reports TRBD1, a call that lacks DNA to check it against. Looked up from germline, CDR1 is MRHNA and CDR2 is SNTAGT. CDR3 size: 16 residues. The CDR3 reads CASSDSGQGAYNEQFF.